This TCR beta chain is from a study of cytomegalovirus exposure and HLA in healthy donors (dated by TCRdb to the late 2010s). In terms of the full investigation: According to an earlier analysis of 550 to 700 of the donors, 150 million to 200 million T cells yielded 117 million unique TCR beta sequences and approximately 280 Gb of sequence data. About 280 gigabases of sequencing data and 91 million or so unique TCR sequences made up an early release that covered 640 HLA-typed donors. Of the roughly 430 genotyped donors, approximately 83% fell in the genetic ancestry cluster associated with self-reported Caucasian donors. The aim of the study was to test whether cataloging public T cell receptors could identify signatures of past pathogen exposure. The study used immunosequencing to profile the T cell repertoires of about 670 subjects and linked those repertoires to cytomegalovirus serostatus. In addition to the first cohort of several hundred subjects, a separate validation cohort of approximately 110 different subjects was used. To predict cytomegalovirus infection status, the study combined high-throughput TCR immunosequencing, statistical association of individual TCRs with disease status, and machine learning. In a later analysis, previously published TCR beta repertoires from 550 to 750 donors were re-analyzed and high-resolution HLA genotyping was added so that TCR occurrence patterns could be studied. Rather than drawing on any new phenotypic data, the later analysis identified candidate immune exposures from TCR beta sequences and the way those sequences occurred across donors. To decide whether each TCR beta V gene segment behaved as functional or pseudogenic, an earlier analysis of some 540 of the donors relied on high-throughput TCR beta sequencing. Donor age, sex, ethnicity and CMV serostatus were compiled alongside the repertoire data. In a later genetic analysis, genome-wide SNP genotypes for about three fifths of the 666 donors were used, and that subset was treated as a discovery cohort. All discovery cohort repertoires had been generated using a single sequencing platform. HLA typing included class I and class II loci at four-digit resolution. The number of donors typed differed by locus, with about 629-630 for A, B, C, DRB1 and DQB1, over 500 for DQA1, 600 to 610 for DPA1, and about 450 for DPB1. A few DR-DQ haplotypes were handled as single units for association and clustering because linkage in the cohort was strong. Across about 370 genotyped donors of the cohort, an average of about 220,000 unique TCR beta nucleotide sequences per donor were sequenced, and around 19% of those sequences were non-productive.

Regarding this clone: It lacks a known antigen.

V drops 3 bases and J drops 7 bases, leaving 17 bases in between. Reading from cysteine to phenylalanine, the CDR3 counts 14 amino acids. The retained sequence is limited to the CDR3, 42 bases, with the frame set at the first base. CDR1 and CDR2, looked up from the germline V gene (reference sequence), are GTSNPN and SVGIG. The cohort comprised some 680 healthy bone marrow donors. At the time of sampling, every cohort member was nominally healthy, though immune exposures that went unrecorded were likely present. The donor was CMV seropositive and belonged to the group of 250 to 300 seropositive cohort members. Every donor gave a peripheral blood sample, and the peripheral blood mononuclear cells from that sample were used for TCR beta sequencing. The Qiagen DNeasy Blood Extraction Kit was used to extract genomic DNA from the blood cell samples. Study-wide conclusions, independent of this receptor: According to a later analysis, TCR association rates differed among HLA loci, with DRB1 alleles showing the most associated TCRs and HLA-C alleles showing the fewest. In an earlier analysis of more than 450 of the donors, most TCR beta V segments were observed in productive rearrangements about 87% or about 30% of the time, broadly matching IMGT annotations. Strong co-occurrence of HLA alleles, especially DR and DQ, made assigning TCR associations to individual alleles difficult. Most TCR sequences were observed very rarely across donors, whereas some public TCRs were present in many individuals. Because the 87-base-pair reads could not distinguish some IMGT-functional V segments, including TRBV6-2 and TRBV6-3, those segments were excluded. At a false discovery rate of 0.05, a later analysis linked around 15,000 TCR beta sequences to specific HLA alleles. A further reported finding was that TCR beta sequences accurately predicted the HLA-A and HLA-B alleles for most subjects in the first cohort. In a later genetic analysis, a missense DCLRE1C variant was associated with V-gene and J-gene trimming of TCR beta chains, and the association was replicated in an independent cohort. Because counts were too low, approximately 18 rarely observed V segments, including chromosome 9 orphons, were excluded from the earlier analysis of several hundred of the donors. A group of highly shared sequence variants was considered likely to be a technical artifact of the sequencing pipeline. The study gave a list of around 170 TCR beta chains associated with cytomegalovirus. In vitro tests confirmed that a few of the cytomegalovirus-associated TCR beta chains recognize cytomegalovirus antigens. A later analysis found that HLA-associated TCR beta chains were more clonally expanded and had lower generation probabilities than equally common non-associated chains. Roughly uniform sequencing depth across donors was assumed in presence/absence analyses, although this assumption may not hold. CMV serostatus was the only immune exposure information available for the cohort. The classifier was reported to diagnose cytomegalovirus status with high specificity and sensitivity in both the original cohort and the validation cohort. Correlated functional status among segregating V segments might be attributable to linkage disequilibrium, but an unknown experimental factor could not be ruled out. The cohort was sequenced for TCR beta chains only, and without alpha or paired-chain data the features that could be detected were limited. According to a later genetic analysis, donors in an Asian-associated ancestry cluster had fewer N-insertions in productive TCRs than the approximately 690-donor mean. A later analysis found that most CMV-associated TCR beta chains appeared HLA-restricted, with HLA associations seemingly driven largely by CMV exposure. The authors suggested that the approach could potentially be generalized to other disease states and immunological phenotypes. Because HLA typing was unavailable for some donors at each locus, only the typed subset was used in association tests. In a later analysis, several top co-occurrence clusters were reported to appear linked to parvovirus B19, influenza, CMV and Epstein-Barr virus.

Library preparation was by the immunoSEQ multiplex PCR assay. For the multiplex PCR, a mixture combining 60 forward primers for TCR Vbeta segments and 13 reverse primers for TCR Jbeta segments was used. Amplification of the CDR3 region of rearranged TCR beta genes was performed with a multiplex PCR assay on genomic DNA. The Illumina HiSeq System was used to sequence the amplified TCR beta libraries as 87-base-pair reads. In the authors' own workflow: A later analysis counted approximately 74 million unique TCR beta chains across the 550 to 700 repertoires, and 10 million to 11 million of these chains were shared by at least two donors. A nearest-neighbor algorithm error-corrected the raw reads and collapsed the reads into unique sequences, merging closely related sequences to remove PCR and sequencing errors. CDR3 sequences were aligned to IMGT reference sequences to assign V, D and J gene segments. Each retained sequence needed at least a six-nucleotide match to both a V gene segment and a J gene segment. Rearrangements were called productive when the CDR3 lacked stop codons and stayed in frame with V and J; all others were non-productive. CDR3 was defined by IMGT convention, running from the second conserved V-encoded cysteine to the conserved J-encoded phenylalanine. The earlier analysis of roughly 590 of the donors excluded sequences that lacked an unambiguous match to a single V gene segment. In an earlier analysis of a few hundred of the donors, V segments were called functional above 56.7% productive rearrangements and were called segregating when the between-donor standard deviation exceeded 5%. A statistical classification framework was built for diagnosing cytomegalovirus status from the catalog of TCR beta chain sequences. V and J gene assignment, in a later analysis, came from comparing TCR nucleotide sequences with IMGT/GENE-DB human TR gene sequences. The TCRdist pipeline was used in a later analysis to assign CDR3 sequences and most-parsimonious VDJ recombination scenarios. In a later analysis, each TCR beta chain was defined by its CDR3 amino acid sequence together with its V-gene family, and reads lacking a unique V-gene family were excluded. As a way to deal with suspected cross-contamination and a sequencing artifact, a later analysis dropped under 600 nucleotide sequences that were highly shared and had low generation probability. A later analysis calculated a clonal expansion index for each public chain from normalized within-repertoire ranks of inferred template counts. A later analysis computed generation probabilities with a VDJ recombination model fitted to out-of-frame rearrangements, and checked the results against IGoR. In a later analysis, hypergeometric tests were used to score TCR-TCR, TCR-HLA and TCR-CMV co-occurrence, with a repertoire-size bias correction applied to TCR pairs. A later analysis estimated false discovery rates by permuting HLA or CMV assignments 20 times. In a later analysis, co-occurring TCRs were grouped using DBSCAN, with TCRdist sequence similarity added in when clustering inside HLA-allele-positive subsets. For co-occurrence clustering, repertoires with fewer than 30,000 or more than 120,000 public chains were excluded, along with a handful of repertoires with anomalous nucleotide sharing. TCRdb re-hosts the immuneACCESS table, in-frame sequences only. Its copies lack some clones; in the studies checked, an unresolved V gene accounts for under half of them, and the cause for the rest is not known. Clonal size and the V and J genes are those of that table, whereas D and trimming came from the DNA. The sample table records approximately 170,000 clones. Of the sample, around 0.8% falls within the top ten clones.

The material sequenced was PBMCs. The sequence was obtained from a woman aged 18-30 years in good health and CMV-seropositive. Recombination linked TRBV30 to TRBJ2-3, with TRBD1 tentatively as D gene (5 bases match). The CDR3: CAWSQGAGWHTQYF. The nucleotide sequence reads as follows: TGTGCCTGGAGCCAAGGGGCAGGGTGGCATACGCAGTATTTT.